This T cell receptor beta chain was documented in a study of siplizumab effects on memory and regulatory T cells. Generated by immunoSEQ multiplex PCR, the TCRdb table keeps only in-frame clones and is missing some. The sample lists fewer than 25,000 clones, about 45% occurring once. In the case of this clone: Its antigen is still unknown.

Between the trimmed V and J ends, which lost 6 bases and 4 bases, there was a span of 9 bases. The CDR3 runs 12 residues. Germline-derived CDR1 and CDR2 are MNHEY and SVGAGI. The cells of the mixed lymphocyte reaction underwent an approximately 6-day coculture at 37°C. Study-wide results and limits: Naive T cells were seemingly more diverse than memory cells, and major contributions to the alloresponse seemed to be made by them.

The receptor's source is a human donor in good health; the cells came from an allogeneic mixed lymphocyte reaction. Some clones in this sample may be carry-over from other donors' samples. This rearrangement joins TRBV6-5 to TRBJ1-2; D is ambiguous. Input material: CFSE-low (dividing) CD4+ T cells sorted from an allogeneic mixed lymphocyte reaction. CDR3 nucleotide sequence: TGTGCCAGCAGCAAGGGATCCTATGGCTACACCTTC. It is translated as CASSKGSYGYTF.